The clone carrying this TCR beta chain was seen ten or more times. The sequenced template was RNA, covering the TCR beta CDR3 region. RT-PCR in the first round used HTBI primers; a second-round multiplex PCR followed. TCRdb ran MiXCR on the multiplex PCR reads and lists one entry per CDR3 protein. The sample includes about 400,000 distinct CDR3 sequences, 21% of them seen just once. The record originates from a study of Graves' ophthalmopathy and Graves' hyperthyroidism. V dropped 1 base and J dropped 9; count of bases not matched to a gene: 6. This CDR3 has 13 amino acids. CDR1 and CDR2 from the germline V gene are DFQATT and SNEGSKA (reference sequence).

The J gene is TRBJ2-4, the V gene TRBV20-1; 7 bases line up with TRBD2. This receptor was identified in a woman younger than 30 with stable Graves' hyperthyroidism. The sequencing input was peripheral blood. The CDR3 spells CSARVGRTSIQYF. The CDR3 DNA follows: TGCAGTGCTAGAGTCGGAAGGACTAGCATTCAGTACTTC.